This passage covers 7 T cell receptor beta chains from one sample sequenced in a study of metastatic and nonmetastatic thyroid tumors. Patients had received no treatment of any kind before thyroid surgery. TCRdb re-analyzed the PCR reads using MiXCR. The table records 15,000 or so clones, roughly 32% of them present only once. Material: tumor tissue. All receptors derive from a female donor with papillary thyroid cancer or a benign thyroid nodule (not recorded which). Some clones in this sample may be carry-over from other donors' samples.

This chain connects TRBV10-1 to TRBJ2-1, with unresolved D. The CDR3 length is 14 residues. Germline V lookup: CDR1 WNHNN, CDR2 SYGVQD (reference sequence). V lost 3 bases, J lost 5 bases, and 11 bases lay in between. The CDR3 sequence: CASSDLLKNNEQFF. The DNA of the CDR3 is TGCGCCAGCAGTGATTTGTTAAAGAACAATGAGCAGTTCTTC.

V gene TRBV5-1 combines with J gene TRBJ2-5; D not resolved. CDR1 and CDR2 (germline): SGHRS, YFSETQ. V was clipped by 4 bases and J by 3 bases, with 19 bases between them. The CDR3 covers 16 residues. The CDR3 DNA sequence: TGCGCCAGCAGCCTTTACAAGTACAAATCGGAAGAGACCCAGTACTTC. This sequence encodes CASSLYKYKSEETQYF.

In its sample, this clone was seen many times. The chain is built from TRBV12-3 or TRBV12-4 and TRBJ1-1, with TRBD1 matching over 10 bases. The CDR3 is 18 residues long. Trimming cost V 7 bases and J 3 bases; bases outside gene matches: 17. The CDR3 protein is CASNRRLGQGWGDTEAFF. DNA of the CDR3: TGTGCCAGCAACCGCCGGTTGGGACAGGGGTGGGGGGACACTGAAGCTTTCTTT.

V is TRBV13 and J is TRBJ1-1; D unclear. CDR1 PRHDT and CDR2 FYEKMQ come from the germline V gene (reference sequence). V lost 5 bases and J lost 1, with 11 bases in between. The CDR3 runs 14 residues. CDR3 DNA sequence: TGTGCCAGCAGCCCTTTTCGGGAGAACACTGAAGCTTTCTTT. Its protein is CASSPFRENTEAFF.

This clone was seen ten or more times. The rearrangement joins TRBV18 to TRBJ1-2; D perhaps matches TRBD1 (6 bases). The CDR3 length is 19 residues. Germline assignment: CDR1 KGHSH and CDR2 LQKENI. The V end lost 5 bases, the J end lost 0 bases, and 25 bases lay between the germline ends. CDR3 coding DNA: TGTGCCAGCTCAACAAAAAAACAGGGACTTAGTCTTGCTAACTATGGCTACACCTTC. Protein sequence: CASSTKKQGLSLANYGYTF.

In this sample, this clone turned up once. The chain uses TRBV20-1 and TRBJ2-5; tentative D call: TRBD2 (5 bases). The V and J ends lost 0 bases and 13 bases respectively, with 21 bases between them. CDR3 size: 14 residues. CDR1 and CDR2 (germline): DFQATT, SNEGSKA (reference sequence). DNA for the CDR3: TGCAGTGCTAGAGATCCACTAGGTGTGGGCTCAGGGTACTTC. Its protein product is CSARDPLGVGSGYF.

This chain connects TRBV5-1 to TRBJ1-2, with 8 bases aligning to TRBD1. The junction had 15 bases not matched to a gene; V was cut back by 3 bases and J by 5 bases. Per germline, CDR1 SGHRS and CDR2 YFSETQ. The CDR3 runs 17 residues. This chain's CDR3 is CASSWGRPGQETYGYTF. DNA for the CDR3: TGCGCCAGCAGCTGGGGGAGACCGGGACAGGAAACTTATGGCTACACCTTC.